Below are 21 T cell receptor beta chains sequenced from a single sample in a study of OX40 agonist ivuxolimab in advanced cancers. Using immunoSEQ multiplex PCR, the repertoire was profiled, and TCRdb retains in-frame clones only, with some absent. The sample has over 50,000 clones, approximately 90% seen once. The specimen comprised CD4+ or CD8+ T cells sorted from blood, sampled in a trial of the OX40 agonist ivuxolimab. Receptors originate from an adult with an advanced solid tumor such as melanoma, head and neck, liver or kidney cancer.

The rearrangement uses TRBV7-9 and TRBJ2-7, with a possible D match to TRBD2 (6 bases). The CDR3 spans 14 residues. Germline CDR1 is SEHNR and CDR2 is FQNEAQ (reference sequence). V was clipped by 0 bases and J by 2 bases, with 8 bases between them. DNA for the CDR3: TGTGCCAGCAGCTTAGCTGGGGGGACCTACGAGCAGTACTTC. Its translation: CASSLAGGTYEQYF.

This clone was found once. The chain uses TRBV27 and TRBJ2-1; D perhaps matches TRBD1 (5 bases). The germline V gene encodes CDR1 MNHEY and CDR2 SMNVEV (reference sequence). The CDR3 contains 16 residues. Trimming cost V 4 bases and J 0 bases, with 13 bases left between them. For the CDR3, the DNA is TGTGCCAGCAGTTCAGGGTTTGTGAGCTCCTACAATGAGCAGTTCTTC. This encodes CASSSGFVSSYNEQFF.

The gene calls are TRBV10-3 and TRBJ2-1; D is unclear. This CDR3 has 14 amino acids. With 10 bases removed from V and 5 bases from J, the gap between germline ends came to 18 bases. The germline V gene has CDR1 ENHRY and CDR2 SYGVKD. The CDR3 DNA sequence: TGTGCCAGCTATTTAGGGCCCCCTCACAATGAGCAGTTCTTC. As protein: CASYLGPPHNEQFF.

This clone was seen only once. The CDR3 region is CASSLPNQETQYF. The CDR3 coding sequence is TGTGCCAGCAGCTTGCCTAATCAAGAGACCCAGTACTTC. The chain joins TRBV7-2 to TRBJ2-5; D unclear. Germline V gene data show CDR1 as SGHTA and CDR2 as FQGNSA. V was shortened by 3 bases and J by 2 bases, with 7 bases between the two germline ends. The CDR3 has 13 residues.

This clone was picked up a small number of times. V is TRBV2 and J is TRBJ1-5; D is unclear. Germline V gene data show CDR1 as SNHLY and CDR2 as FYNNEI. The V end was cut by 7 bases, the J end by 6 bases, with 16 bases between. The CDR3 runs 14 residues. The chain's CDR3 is CASTPGPVGQPQHF. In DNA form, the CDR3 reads TGTGCCAGCACCCCGGGCCCAGTGGGTCAGCCCCAGCATTTT.

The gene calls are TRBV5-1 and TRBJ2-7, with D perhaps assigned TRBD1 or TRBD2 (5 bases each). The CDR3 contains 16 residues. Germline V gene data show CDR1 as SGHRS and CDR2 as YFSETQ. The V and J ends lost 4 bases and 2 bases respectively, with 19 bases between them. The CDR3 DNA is TGCGCCAGCAGCCCTGATTCCGGGACGGCGACCTACGAGCAGTACTTC. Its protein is CASSPDSGTATYEQYF.

CDR3 nucleotide sequence: TGTGCTAGTGGGAACGCCGGGGGTACCTACGAGCAGTACTTC. Encoded protein: CASGNAGGTYEQYF. This chain links TRBV12-5 with TRBJ2-7; tentative D call: TRBD2 (6 bases). CDR1 is LGHNT, CDR2 FRNRAP, per germline. This CDR3 has 14 residues. V was pared by 6 bases and J by 2 bases, with 14 bases between.

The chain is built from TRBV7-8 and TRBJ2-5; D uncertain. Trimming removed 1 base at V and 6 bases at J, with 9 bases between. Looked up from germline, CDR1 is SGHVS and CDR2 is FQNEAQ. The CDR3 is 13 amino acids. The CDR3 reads CASSLESRQTQYF. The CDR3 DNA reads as TGTGCCAGCAGCTTAGAATCTCGGCAGACCCAGTACTTC.

The CDR3 coding sequence is TGTGCCATCAGTGAGGAGGGGGCGGATCAGCCCCAGCATTTT. It is translated as CAISEEGADQPQHF. The V call is TRBV10-3, the J call TRBJ1-5; 7 bases map to TRBD1. This CDR3 is built from 14 residues. The V segment lost 2 bases and the J segment 5 bases; nucleotides outside the gene matches: 3. Germline CDR1 is ENHRY and CDR2 is SYGVKD.

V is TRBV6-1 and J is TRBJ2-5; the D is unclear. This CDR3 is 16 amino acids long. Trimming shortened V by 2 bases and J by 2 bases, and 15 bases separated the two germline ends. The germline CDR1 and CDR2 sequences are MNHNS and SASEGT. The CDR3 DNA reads TGTGCCAGCAGTGAAAGGGCAGCCATCTTGCAAGAGACCCAGTACTTC. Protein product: CASSERAAILQETQYF.

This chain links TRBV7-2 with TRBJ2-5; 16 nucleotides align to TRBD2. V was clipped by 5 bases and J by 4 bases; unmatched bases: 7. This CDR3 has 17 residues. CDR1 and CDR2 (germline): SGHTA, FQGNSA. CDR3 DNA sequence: TGTGCCAGCAGCGAGGGACTAGCGGGAGGGCCAGGAGAGACCCAGTACTTC. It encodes CASSEGLAGGPGETQYF.

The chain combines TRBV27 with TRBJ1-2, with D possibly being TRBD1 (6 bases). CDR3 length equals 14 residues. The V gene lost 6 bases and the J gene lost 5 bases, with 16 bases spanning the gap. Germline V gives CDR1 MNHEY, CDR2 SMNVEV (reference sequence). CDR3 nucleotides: TGTGCCAGCAGCACTTACAGGGAGGAATATGGCTACACCTTC. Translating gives CASSTYREEYGYTF.

CDR3 sequence: CASSLSGQGPNQPQHF. The CDR3 DNA sequence: TGTGCCAGCAGTTTATCGGGGCAGGGCCCCAATCAGCCCCAGCATTTT. The chain combines TRBV27 with TRBJ1-5; a possible D gene is TRBD1 (5 bases). V lost 0 bases to trimming and J lost 3 bases, with 12 bases between them. This CDR3 region has 16 residues. Germline CDR1 reads MNHEY; CDR2 reads SMNVEV (reference sequence).

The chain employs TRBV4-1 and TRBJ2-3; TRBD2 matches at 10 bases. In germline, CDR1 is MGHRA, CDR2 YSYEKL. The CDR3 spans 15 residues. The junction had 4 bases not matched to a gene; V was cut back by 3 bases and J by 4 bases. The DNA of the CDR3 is TGCGCCAGCAGCCAGAGCGGGAGGGAATCAGATACGCAGTATTTT. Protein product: CASSQSGRESDTQYF.

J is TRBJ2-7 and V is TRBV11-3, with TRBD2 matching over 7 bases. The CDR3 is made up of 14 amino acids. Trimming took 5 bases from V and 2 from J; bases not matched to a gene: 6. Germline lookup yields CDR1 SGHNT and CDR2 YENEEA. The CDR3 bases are TGTGCCAGCAGCCCGCGGGAGAGCCCCTACGAGCAGTACTTC. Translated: CASSPRESPYEQYF.

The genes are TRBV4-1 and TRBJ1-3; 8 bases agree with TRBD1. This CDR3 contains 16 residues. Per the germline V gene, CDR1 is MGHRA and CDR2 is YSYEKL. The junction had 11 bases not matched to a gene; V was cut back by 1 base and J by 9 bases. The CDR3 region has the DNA TGCGCCAGCAGCCAAGTTTTGACAGGGGCCACTTCCACCATATATTTT. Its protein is CASSQVLTGATSTIYF.

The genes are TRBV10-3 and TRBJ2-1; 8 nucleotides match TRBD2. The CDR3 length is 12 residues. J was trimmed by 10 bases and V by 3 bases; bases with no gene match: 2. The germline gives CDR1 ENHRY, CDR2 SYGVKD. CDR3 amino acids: CAISEAGVEQFF. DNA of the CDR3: TGTGCCATCAGTGAAGCGGGAGTGGAGCAGTTCTTC.

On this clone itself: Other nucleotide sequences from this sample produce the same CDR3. The CDR3 nucleotides are TGTGCCAGCAGCTTCGGGACTAGCGGCGAGCAGTACTTC. As protein: CASSFGTSGEQYF. The J gene is TRBJ2-7, the V gene TRBV5-6; 11 bases line up with TRBD2. Trimming cost V 2 bases and J 6 bases; bases outside gene matches: 1. This CDR3 contains 13 residues. Germline CDR1 is SGHDT and CDR2 is YYEEEE.

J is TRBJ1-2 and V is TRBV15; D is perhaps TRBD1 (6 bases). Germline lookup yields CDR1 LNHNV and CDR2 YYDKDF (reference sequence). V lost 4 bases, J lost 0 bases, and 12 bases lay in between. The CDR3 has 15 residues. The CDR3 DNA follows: TGTGCCACCAGCACCCCCCGGACAGCTAACTATGGCTACACCTTC. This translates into CATSTPRTANYGYTF.

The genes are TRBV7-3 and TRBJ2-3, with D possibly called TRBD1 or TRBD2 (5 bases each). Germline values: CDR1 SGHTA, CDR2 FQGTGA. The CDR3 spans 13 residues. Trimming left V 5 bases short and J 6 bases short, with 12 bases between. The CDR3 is CASSGGSADTQYF. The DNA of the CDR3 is TGTGCCAGCAGCGGGGGATCGGCCGATACGCAGTATTTT.

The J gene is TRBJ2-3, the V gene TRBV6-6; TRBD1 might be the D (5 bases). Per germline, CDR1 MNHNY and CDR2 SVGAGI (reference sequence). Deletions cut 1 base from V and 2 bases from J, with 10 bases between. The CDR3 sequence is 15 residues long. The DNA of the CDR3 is TGTGCCAGCAGTTACTGGGGCGGTGACACAGATACGCAGTATTTT. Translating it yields CASSYWGGDTDTQYF.